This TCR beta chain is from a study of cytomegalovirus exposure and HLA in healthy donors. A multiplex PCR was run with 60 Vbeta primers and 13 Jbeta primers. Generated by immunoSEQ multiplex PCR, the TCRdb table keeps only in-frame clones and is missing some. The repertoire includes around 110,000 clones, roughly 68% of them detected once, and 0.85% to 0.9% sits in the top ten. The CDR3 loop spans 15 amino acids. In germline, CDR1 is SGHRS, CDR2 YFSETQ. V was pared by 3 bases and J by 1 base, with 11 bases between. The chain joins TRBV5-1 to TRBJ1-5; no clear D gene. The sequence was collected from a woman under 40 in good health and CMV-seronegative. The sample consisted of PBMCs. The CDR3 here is CASSSLPGSNQPQHF. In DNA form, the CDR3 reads TGCGCCAGCAGCTCCCTTCCGGGGAGCAATCAGCCCCAGCATTTT.